This T cell receptor (beta chain) originates from a study of CD4 T cells in relation to SARS-CoV-2 and coronaviruses. Overall study: No peptide or an HIV-1 Nef peptide pool served as negative control.

Whole-study findings and limits: In around 60% of donors, memory CD4+ clonotypes crossrecognized SARS-CoV-2 and at least one common cold coronavirus spike.

Worth noting for this clone: Its target is unknown.

This CDR3 region has 14 residues. The V segment lost 9 bases and the J segment 2 bases; nucleotides outside the gene matches: 5. Germline V gene data show CDR1 as MNHEY and CDR2 as SVGAGI. The protocol was immunoSEQ multiplex PCR, while the TCRdb copy is restricted to in-frame clones and leaves out a portion. The repertoire has some 29,000 clones, around two thirds of them found once; the top ten carry 20% to 25%. Unexposed donor CD4+ T cells date from about 2011-2018, before the COVID-19 pandemic. CD4+ T cells were isolated from the cells after 10 days of culture. Unexposed-donor CD4+ T cells were probed with SARS-CoV-2 S/N and four cold-coronavirus spikes, cells permitting.

The genes are TRBV6-5 and TRBJ2-3, with TRBD1 matching over 10 bases. This TCR was sampled from a human donor in good health. Material: CD4+ T cells from PBMCs, cultured in vitro. The CDR3 DNA is TGTGCCAGTTACGACAGGGGGCTCACAGATACGCAGTATTTT. It specifies CASYDRGLTDTQYF.